The 20 T cell receptor beta chains below come from one sample, sequenced in a study of beta chain features in type 1 diabetes. The sequenced template was cDNA made from the entire isolated RNA. The protocol was immunoSEQ multiplex PCR, while the TCRdb copy is restricted to in-frame clones and leaves out a portion. The sample comprises 680,000 or so clones, about a sixth of which are singletons, and around 0.1% rests with the top ten. The material sequenced was naive CD4+ T cells from blood. These receptors all stem from a man between 18 and 35 years old in good health.

This clone appeared a few times. The rearrangement joins TRBV7-9 to TRBJ1-1; D call uncertain. V lost 3 bases and J 1 base, leaving 12 bases between the germline ends. The germline gives CDR1 SEHNR, CDR2 FQNEAQ (reference sequence). The CDR3 contains 15 residues. CDR3 region: CASSFGGSKNTEAFF. CDR3 DNA: TGTGCCAGCAGCTTTGGAGGAAGTAAGAACACTGAAGCTTTCTTT. The full variable domain, in which reference TRBV7-9 and TRBJ1-1 provide the parts outside the CDR3, is DTGVSQNPRHKITKRGQNVTFRCDPISEHNRLYWYRQTLGQGPEFLTYFQNEAQLEKSRLLSDRFSAERPKGSFSTLEIQRTEQGDSAMYLCASSFGGSKNTEAFFGQGTRLTVV.

This clone showed up just a few times. The V and J genes are TRBV6-1 and TRBJ2-2; 12 bases fit TRBD2. The CDR3 runs 19 residues. V lost 2 bases, J lost 5 bases, and 12 bases stayed unmatched. Per germline, CDR1 MNHNS and CDR2 SASEGT. CDR3 coding DNA: TGTGCCAGCAGTGAAAGTCTAGCGGGAGGGCCCCTCAAAACCGGGGAGCTGTTTTTT. It specifies CASSESLAGGPLKTGELFF.

This clone came up a few times. V and J are TRBV7-9 and TRBJ2-2; D uncertain. This CDR3 region has 15 residues. CDR1 is SEHNR and CDR2 is FQNEAQ in the germline V gene (reference sequence). Trimming cost V 5 bases and J 1 base, with 11 bases left between them. The CDR3: CASSPLGRNTGELFF. The CDR3 nucleotides read TGTGCCAGCAGCCCTCTGGGAAGGAACACCGGGGAGCTGTTTTTT.

This clone has only a few counts. The rearrangement uses TRBV15 and TRBJ2-6, with 12 bases identical to TRBD1. Losses at the gene ends were 4 bases for V and 3 bases for J; bases not matched to a gene: 10. There are 19 residues in the CDR3. The germline V gene encodes CDR1 LNHNV and CDR2 YYDKDF (reference sequence). CDR3 coding DNA: TGTGCCACCAGCAAAGGGGGACAGGGGGCCAAAGGTGGGGCCAACGTCCTGACTTTC. Protein sequence: CATSKGGQGAKGGANVLTF.

This clone was seen more than once but under ten times. The chain couples TRBV5-4 to TRBJ1-1; no clear D. Trimming shortened V by 3 bases and J by 1 base, and 10 bases separated the two germline ends. The CDR3 runs 14 residues. Germline CDR1 SGHNT, CDR2 YYREEE (reference sequence). DNA for the CDR3: TGTGCCAGCAGCTCCACGGGAAGGAACACTGAAGCTTTCTTT. Its translation is CASSSTGRNTEAFF.

V usage is TRBV7-3 and J usage is TRBJ1-2; D is unclear. CDR1 SGHTA and CDR2 FQGTGA come from the germline V gene. This CDR3 region has 15 residues. With 1 base removed from V and 2 bases from J, the gap between germline ends came to 11 bases. CDR3 region: CASSLKGRPNYGYTF. DNA of the CDR3: TGTGCCAGCAGCTTAAAAGGGAGGCCCAACTATGGCTACACCTTC.

This clone appeared a few times. The chain employs TRBV5-4 and TRBJ2-5; the D is unclear. The CDR3 contains 15 residues. The V end lost 0 bases, the J end lost 2 bases, and 11 bases lay between the germline ends. Germline V CDR1 and CDR2: SGHNT, YYREEE (reference sequence). CDR3 DNA: TGTGCCAGCAGCTTGGGGGCTGTGGGGCAAGAGACCCAGTACTTC. Protein: CASSLGAVGQETQYF.

This clone turned up a few times. The chain couples TRBV10-3 to TRBJ1-1; D not resolved. The CDR3 has 13 residues. Per germline, CDR1 ENHRY and CDR2 SYGVKD. The V gene lost 2 bases and the J gene lost 1 base, with 5 bases spanning the gap. For the CDR3, the DNA is TGTGCCATCAGTGAGGCGCAGAACACTGAAGCTTTCTTT. This sequence encodes CAISEAQNTEAFF.

In DNA form, the CDR3 reads TGTGCCAGCAGCGCAAGACGAACAGGGGGCGGCTTTGGAGGAGACACTGAAGCTTTCTTT. Amino acids: CASSARRTGGGFGGDTEAFF. The genes are TRBV7-8 and TRBJ1-1, with TRBD1 identical over 9 bases. From germline, CDR1 is SGHVS and CDR2 FQNEAQ. V shed 5 bases and J 3 bases; nucleotides not matched to a gene: 22. The CDR3 contains 20 residues. Variable domain in full (rest from reference TRBV7-8 and TRBJ1-1): GAGVSQSPRYKVAKRGQDVALRCDPISGHVSLFWYQQALGQGPEFLTYFQNEAQLDKSGLPSDRFFAERPEGSVSTLKIQRTQQEDSAVYLCASSARRTGGGFGGDTEAFFGQGTRLTVV.

This clone was observed a few times. The chain is built from TRBV28 and TRBJ2-7, with 9 bases fitting TRBD1. Germline CDR1 is MDHEN and CDR2 is SYDVKM. V lost 5 bases and J lost 3; bases outside the gene matches: 8. The CDR3 sequence is 15 residues long. The CDR3 reads CASSLRDRAIYEQYF. The CDR3 DNA is TGTGCCAGCAGTCTCCGGGACAGGGCGATCTACGAGCAGTACTTC.

The chain is built from TRBV9 and TRBJ2-7, with TRBD1 matching 8 bases. V gave up 3 bases and J gave up 4 bases; unmatched junction bases: 6. CDR1 and CDR2 from the germline V gene are SGDLS and YYNGEE. This CDR3 has 14 residues. CDR3 sequence: CASSAGTGKYEQYF. Here the CDR3 DNA reads TGTGCCAGCAGCGCCGGGACAGGAAAATACGAGCAGTACTTC.

The chain combines TRBV2 with TRBJ2-3, with 7 bases matching TRBD1. This CDR3 has 16 residues. Losses at the gene ends were 7 bases for V and 2 bases for J; bases not matched to a gene: 12. Germline values: CDR1 SNHLY, CDR2 FYNNEI. The CDR3 spells CASTKSGQAVTDTQYF. The CDR3, as DNA: TGTGCCAGCACAAAATCCGGACAGGCCGTCACAGATACGCAGTATTTT.

This clone was seen more than once but under ten times. The chain links TRBV4-3 to TRBJ2-1; 14 bases agree with TRBD2. The V gene end was trimmed by 0 bases and the J gene end by 16 bases; junction bases not matched to a gene: 8. The CDR3 totals 15 residues. Germline V gives CDR1 LGHNA, CDR2 YSLEER. CDR3 sequence (DNA): TGCGCCAGCAGCCAAGATTGGGGGACTAGCGGGAGTAGATTCTTC. It specifies CASSQDWGTSGSRFF.

This clone turned up a few times. CDR3 nucleotides: TGTGCCAGCAGTAGACAGGGGGGAGGAGAGACCCAGTACTTC. This encodes CASSRQGGGETQYF. The rearrangement links TRBV6-5 to TRBJ2-5; 9 bases fit TRBD1. CDR3 length equals 14 residues. Per germline, CDR1 MNHEY and CDR2 SVGAGI. V gave up 5 bases and J gave up 4 bases; unmatched junction bases: 5.

The chain combines TRBV18 with TRBJ2-4; a weak D match, TRBD1 (5 bases). Trimming removed 6 bases from V and 1 base from J, with 16 bases in between. The CDR3 contains 16 residues. From germline, CDR1 is KGHSH and CDR2 LQKENI. DNA for the CDR3: TGTGCCAGCTCGGACCAGGGTACCGGGGCCAAAAACATTCAGTACTTC. Protein: CASSDQGTGAKNIQYF.

CDR3 residues: CASSRPPGLEMFF. Written as DNA, the CDR3 is TGTGCCAGCAGCCGGCCTCCGGGACTAGAGATGTTCTTC. This rearrangement joins TRBV4-2 to TRBJ2-1, with TRBD2 matching over 8 bases. CDR3 length equals 13 residues. Unmatched junction bases numbered 11, after V lost 4 bases and J lost 15 bases. The germline V gene encodes CDR1 LGHNA and CDR2 YNFKEQ.

The chain joins TRBV7-8 to TRBJ1-2, with 7 nucleotides matching TRBD1. The germline gives CDR1 SGHVS, CDR2 FQNEAQ. After removal of 5 bases from V and 10 bases from J, the junction contained 28 bases not matched to a gene. There are 19 residues in the CDR3. The CDR3 sequence is CASSPRGVIDRAIVIIYTF. CDR3 in DNA: TGTGCCAGCAGCCCGCGTGGTGTGATCGACAGGGCGATTGTTATTATCTACACCTTC.

With regard to this clone: This may arise from a read error, as a much more abundant clone is one base away. The same CDR3 is also encoded by other DNA sequences in this sample. The V call is TRBV19, the J call TRBJ2-6; D gene unclear. CDR3 size: 12 residues. V lost 6 bases, J lost 0 bases, and 0 bases lay in between. Per germline, CDR1 LNHDA and CDR2 SQIVND (reference sequence). The CDR3 loop reads CASSSGANVLTF. The CDR3 DNA sequence: TGTGCCAGTAGCTCTGGGGCCAACGTCCTGACTTTC.

The CDR3, as DNA: TGTGCCAGCTCACCAAACCCCTGGGACAGGGCACCCTACGAGCAGTACTTC. This codes for CASSPNPWDRAPYEQYF. The chain is built from TRBV18 and TRBJ2-7; 9 nucleotides line up with TRBD1. Trimming at V came to 2 bases and at J to 2 bases, leaving 10 bases not matched to a gene. From germline, CDR1 is KGHSH and CDR2 LQKENI. This CDR3 has 17 residues.

The gene calls are TRBV9 and TRBJ1-1; 9 bases match TRBD1. This CDR3 spans 13 amino acids. Germline V gene sequence: CDR1 SGDLS, CDR2 YYNGEE. V gave up 3 bases and J gave up 11 bases; unmatched junction bases: 8. CDR3 sequence (DNA): TGTGCCAGCAGCGGGGACAGGGAAAGGTGGGCTTTCTTT. Residues: CASSGDRERWAFF.